One and the same sample provided the 2 T cell receptor beta chains below, sequenced in a study of T cell responses to AZD1222 COVID-19 vaccine. Produced via immunoSEQ multiplex PCR; TCRdb's table is partial and in-frame only. The repertoire holds about 120,000 clones, roughly 90% seen once, with roughly 10% in the top ten. Sample: peripheral blood, taken on day 0 of MenACWY control vaccination. These receptors were collected from an adult in good health.

The chain couples TRBV18 to TRBJ1-4; 8 bases fit TRBD1. The CDR3 contains 17 residues. Germline loops: CDR1 KGHSH, CDR2 LQKENI. The V gene end was trimmed by 1 base and the J gene end by 3 bases; junction bases not matched to a gene: 7. CDR3 sequence reads: CASSPLVQGEANEKLFF. CDR3 DNA sequence: TGTGCCAGCTCACCACTTGTACAGGGGGAGGCTAATGAAAAACTGTTTTTT.

As concerns this clone: The sample has other DNA sequences that encode this CDR3 too. V is TRBV5-1 and J is TRBJ2-3, with TRBD2 matching 7 bases. This CDR3 spans 14 amino acids. The junction had 1 base not matched to a gene; V was cut back by 0 bases and J by 3 bases. Germline V CDR1 and CDR2: SGHRS, YFSETQ. CDR3 DNA sequence: TGCGCCAGCAGCTTGGGACTAGCAACAGATACGCAGTATTTT. It specifies CASSLGLATDTQYF.